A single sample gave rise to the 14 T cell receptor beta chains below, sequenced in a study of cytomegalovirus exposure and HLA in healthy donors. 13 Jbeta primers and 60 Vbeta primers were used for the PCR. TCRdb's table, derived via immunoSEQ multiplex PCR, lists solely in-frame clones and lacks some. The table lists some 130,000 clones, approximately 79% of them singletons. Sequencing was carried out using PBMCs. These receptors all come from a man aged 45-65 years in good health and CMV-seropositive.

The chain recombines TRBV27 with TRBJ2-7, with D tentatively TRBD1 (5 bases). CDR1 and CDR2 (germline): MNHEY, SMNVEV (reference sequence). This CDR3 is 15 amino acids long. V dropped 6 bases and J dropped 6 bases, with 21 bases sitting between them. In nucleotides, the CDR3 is TGTGCCAGCAGGCCCCAGGGCCTGAAAACCACCGAGCAGTACTTC. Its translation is CASRPQGLKTTEQYF.

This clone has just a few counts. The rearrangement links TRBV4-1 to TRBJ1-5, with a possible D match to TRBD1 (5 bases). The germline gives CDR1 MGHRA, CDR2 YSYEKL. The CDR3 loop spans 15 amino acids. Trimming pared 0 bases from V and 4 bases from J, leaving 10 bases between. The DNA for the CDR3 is TGCGCCAGCAGCCAAGAAATAGGGGTGAATCAGCCCCAGCATTTT. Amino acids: CASSQEIGVNQPQHF.

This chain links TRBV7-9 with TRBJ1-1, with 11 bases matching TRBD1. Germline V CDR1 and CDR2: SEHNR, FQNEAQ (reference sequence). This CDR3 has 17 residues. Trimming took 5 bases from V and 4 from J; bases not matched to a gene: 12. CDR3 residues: CASSAPGQGVRATEAFF. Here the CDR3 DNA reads TGTGCCAGCAGCGCCCCGGGACAGGGGGTTCGGGCCACTGAAGCTTTCTTT.

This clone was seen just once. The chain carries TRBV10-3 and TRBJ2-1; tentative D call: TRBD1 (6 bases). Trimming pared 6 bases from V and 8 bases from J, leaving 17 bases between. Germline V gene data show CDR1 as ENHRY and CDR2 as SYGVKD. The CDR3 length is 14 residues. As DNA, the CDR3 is TGTGCCATCAGCTACAGGGAGAATGTGGATGAGCAGTTCTTC. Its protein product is CAISYRENVDEQFF.

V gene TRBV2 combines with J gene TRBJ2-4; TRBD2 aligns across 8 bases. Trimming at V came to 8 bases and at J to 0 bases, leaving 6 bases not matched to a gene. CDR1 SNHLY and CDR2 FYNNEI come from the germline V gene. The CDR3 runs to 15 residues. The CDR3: CASRREGLAKNIQYF. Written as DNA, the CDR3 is TGTGCCAGCCGCCGGGAGGGGCTAGCCAAAAACATTCAGTACTTC.

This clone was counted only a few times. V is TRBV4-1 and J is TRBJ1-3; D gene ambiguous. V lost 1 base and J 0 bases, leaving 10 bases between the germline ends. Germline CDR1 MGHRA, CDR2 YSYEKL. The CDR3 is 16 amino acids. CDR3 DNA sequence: TGCGCCAGCAGCCAAGTATTCGGGGTCTCTGGAAACACCATATATTTT. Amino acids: CASSQVFGVSGNTIYF.

The DNA for the CDR3 is TGCAGCGTTGGGGGGACAGGGTCTATATCTGGAAACACCATATATTTT. Residues: CSVGGTGSISGNTIYF. The chain links TRBV29-1 to TRBJ1-3; 9 bases align to TRBD1. CDR3 size: 16 residues. After removal of 4 bases from V and 1 base from J, the junction contained 8 bases not matched to a gene. The V gene's germline CDR1 is SQVTM and CDR2 ANQGSEA.

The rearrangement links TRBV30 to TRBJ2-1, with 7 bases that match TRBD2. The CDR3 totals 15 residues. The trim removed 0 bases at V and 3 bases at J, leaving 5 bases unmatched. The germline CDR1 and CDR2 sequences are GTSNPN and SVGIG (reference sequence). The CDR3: CAWSVRCGSYNEQFF. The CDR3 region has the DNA TGTGCCTGGAGTGTACGATGCGGGAGCTACAATGAGCAGTTCTTC. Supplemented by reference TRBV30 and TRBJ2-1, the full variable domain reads SQTIHQWPATLVQPVGSPLSLECTVEGTSNPNLYWYRQAAGRGLQLLFYSVGIGQISSEVPQNLSASRPQDRQFILSSKKLLLSDSGFYLCAWSVRCGSYNEQFFGPGTRLTVL.

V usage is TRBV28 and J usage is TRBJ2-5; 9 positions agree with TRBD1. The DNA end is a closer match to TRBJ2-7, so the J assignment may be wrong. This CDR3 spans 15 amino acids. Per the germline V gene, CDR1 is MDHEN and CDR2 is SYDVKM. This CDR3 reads CASSLLTGGSYEQYF. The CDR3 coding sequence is TGTGCCAGCAGTCTACTGACAGGGGGCTCCTACGAGCAGTACTTC.

In nucleotides, the CDR3 is TGTGCCAGCAGTTACGAGACGAGCGGGAGTGGAGATACGCAGTATTTT. Amino acids: CASSYETSGSGDTQYF. V and J are TRBV6-5 and TRBJ2-3; 8 bases align to TRBD2. V shed 2 bases and J 5 bases; nucleotides not matched to a gene: 9. Per the germline V gene, CDR1 is MNHEY and CDR2 is SVGAGI. The CDR3 consists of 16 residues.

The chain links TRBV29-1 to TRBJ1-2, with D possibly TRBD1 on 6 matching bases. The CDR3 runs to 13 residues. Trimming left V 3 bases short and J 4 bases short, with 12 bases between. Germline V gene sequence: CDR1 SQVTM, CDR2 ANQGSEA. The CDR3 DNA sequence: TGCAGCGTTGAGTCCTCAGGGGCCTATGGCTACACCTTC. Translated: CSVESSGAYGYTF.

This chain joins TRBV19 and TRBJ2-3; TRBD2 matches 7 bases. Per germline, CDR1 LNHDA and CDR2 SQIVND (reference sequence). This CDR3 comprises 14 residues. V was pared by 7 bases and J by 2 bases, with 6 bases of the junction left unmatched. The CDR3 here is CASKPSGFTDTQYF. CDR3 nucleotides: TGTGCCAGTAAGCCTAGCGGATTCACAGATACGCAGTATTTT.

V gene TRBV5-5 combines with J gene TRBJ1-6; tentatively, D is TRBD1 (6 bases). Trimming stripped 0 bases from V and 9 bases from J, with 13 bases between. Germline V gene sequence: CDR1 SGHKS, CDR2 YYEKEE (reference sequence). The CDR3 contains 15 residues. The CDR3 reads CASSLAQGSPSPLHF. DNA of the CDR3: TGTGCCAGCAGCTTGGCTCAGGGGAGCCCTTCACCCCTCCACTTT.

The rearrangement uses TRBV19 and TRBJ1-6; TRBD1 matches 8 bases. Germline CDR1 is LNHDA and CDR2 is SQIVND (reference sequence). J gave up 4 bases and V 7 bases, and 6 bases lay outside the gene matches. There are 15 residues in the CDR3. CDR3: CASKSGQGYNSPLHF. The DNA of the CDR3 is TGTGCCAGTAAAAGCGGACAGGGTTATAATTCACCCCTCCACTTT.